Detailed here is one T cell receptor beta chain. These data originate in a study of blood T cell repertoires in COVID-19. Study as a whole: COVID-19 samples from acute and convalescent phases originated in the United States, Italy and Spain. T cells, B-cell-depleted T cells, or PBMCs provided the cDNA or gDNA that served as material.

Authors' methods: Cell counts per sample came from amplifying reference gene primers. Only in-frame clones appear in the TCRdb table, and some are missing; sequencing was by immunoSEQ multiplex PCR. D and trimming were read from the DNA, whereas the V and J calls and clone size are those reported in that table. The repertoire holds just over 300,000 clones, with just under 90% as singletons. The CDR3 is 15 residues long. Looked up from germline, CDR1 is LGHDT and CDR2 is YNNKEL (reference sequence). Trimming stripped 0 bases from V and 3 bases from J, with 11 bases between. Seattle's cohort entered during active infection and was followed longitudinally.

Sequenced material: peripheral blood. The V and J genes are TRBV3-1 (or the pseudogene TRBV3-2) and TRBJ1-1; D is possibly TRBD1 (5 bases). This TCR derives from a woman in her thirties with COVID-19, enrolled during active disease. The CDR3: CASSQDSRGDTEAFF. CDR3 nucleotides: TGTGCCAGCAGCCAAGACTCTAGGGGTGACACTGAAGCTTTCTTT.